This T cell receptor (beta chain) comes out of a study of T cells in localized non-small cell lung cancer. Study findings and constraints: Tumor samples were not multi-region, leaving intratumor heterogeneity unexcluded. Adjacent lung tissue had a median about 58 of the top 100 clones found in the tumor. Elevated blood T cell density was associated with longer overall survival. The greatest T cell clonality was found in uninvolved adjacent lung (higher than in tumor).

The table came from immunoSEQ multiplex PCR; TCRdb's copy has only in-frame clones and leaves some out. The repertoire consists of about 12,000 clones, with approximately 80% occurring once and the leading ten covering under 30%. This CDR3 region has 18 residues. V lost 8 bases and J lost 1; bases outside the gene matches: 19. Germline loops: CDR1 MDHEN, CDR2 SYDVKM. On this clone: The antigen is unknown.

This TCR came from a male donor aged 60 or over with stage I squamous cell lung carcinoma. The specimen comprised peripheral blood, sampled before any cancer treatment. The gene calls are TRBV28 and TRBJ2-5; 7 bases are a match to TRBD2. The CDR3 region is CASSSRGRGGRPQETQYF. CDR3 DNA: TGTGCCAGCTCTTCTCGGGGGAGGGGAGGACGGCCCCAAGAGACCCAGTACTTC.